This TCR beta chain derives from a study of human T cells and chemical hapten exposure. Looking at the study overall: Chiefly female patients presented with alopecia areata, totalis or universalis.

In the study's own analysis: Individual samples carried between 23,224 and 690,600 TCRs, with about 88,000 as the median. MiXCR, run by TCRdb on the RACE reads, gives a single entry per CDR3 protein. Here the V and J calls rest on TCRdb's processing, not on the authors' analysis. The sample consists of some 400,000 distinct CDR3 sequences, roughly 4.8% of them appearing once. The CDR3 length is 19 residues. Germline lookup yields CDR1 LGHNA and CDR2 YNFKEQ. The J segment lost 4 bases and the V segment lost 0 bases, leaving 13 bases of the junction unmatched. Indicated time point: patch test 1, 2 weeks after DPC sensitization. The treatment: therapeutic diphenylcyclopropenone sensitization with weekly scalp DPC. This clonotype was observed a handful of times. Antigen: not known. Overall study findings and caveats: Significantly more large CDR3 similarity clusters were formed by expanded TCRs than by controls.

The V call is TRBV4-2, the J call TRBJ2-2; 8 bases align to TRBD2. The sample consisted of whole blood, taken in connection with sensitization to the hapten diphenylcyclopropenone (DPC). The sequence came from a woman aged 45-65 years with alopecia areata. Some clones in this sample may be carry-over from other donors' samples. CDR3 region: CASSQDSRGAGGLTGELFF. The CDR3 nucleotides are TGTGCCAGCAGCCAAGATTCTCGCGGCGCGGGAGGACTCACCGGGGAGCTGTTTTTT.